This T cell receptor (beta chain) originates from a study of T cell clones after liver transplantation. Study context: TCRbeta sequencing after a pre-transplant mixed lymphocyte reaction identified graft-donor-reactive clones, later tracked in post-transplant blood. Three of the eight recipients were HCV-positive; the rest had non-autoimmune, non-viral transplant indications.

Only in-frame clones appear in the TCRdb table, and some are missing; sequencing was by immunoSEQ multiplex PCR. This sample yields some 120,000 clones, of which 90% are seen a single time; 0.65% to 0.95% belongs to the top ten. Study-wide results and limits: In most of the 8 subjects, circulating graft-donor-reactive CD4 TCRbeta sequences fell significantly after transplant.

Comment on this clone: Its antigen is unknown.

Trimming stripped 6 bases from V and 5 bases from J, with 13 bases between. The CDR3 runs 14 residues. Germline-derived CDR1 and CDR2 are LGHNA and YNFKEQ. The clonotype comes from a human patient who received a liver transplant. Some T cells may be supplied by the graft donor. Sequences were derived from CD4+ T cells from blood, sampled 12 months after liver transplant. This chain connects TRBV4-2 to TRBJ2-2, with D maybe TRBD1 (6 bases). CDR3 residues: CASRSGQGTGELFF. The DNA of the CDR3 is TGTGCCAGCAGATCGGGCCAGGGGACCGGGGAGCTGTTTTTT.